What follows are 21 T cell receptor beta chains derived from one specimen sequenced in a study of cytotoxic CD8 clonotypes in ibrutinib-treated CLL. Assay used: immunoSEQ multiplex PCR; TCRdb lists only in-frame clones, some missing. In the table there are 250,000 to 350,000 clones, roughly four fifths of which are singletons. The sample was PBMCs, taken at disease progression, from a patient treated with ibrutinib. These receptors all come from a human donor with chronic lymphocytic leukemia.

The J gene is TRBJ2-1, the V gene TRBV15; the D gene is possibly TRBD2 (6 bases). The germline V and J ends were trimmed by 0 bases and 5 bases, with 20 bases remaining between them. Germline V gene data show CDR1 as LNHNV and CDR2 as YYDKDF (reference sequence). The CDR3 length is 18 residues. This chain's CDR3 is CATSRDSGAGGRNNEQFF. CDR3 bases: TGTGCCACCAGCAGAGATAGCGGCGCAGGAGGCAGAAACAATGAGCAGTTCTTC.

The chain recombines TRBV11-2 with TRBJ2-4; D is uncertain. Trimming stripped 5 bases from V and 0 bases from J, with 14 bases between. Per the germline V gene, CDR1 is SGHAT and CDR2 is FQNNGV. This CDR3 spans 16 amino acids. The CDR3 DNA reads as TGTGCCAGCAGCCCGGAGATTCCCCTAGCCAAAAACATTCAGTACTTC. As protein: CASSPEIPLAKNIQYF.

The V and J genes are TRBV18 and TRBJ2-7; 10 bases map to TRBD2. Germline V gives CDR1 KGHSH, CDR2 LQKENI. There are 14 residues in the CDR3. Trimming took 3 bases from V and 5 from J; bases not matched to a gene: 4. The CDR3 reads CASSPGLAAHEQYF. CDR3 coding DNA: TGTGCCAGCTCACCCGGACTAGCGGCACACGAGCAGTACTTC. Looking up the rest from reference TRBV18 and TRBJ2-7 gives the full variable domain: NAGVMQNPRHLVRRRGQEARLRCSPMKGHSHVYWYRQLPEEGLKFMVYLQKENIIDESGMPKERFSAEFPKEGPSILRIQQVVRGDSAAYFCASSPGLAAHEQYFGPGTRLTVT.

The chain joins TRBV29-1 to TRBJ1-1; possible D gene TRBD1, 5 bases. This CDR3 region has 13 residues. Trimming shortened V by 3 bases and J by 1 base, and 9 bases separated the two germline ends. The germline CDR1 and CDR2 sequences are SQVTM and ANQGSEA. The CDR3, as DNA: TGCAGCGTTGATGTTACAGGGAACACTGAAGCTTTCTTT. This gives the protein CSVDVTGNTEAFF.

The CDR3 DNA reads TGTGCCAGCAGCCCATCACTACCCTGGACAGGGGGCTTTGGCTATGGCTACACCTTC. This encodes CASSPSLPWTGGFGYGYTF. The chain uses TRBV9 and TRBJ1-2; 11 bases agree with TRBD1. The CDR3 has 19 amino acids. J gave up 4 bases and V 4 bases, and 18 bases lay outside the gene matches. The germline gives CDR1 SGDLS, CDR2 YYNGEE.

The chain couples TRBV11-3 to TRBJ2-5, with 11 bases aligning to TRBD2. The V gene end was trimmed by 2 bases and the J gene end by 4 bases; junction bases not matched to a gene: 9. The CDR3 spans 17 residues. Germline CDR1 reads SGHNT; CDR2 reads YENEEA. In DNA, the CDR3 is TGTGCCAGCAGCTTAACCACCATAGCGGGGGGGCGAGAGACCCAGTACTTC. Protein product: CASSLTTIAGGRETQYF.

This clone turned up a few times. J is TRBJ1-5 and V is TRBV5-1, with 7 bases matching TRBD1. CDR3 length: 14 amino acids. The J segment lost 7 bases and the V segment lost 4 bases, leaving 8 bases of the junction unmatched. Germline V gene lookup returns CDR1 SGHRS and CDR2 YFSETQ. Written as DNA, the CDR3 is TGCGCCAGCAGCCCGACAGGGAGGGGACAGCCCCAGCATTTT. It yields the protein CASSPTGRGQPQHF.

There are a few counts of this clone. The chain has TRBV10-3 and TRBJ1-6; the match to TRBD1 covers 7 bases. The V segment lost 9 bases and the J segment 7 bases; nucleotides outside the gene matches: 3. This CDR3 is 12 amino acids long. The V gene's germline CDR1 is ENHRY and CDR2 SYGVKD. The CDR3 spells CAIGQVNSPLHF. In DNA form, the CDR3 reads TGTGCCATAGGACAGGTCAATTCACCCCTCCACTTT.

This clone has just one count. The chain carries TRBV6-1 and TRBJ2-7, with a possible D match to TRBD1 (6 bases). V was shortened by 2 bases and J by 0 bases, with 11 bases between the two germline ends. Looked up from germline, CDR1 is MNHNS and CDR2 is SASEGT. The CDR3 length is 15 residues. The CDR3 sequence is CASSEQGRRSYEQYF. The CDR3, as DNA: TGTGCCAGCAGTGAACAGGGGCGTCGCTCCTACGAGCAGTACTTC.

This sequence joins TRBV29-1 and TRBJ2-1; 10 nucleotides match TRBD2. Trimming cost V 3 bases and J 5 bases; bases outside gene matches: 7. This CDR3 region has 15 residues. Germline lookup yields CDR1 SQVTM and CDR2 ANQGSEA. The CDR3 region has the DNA TGCAGCGTTGACAACCTAGCGGGGGACGACAATGAGCAGTTCTTC. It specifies CSVDNLAGDDNEQFF.

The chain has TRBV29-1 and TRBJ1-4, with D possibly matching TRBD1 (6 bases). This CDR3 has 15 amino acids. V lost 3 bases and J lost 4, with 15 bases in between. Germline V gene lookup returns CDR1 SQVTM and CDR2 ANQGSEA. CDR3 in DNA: TGCAGCGTTGATAAGTTGGGGACAAGTAATGAAAAACTGTTTTTT. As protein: CSVDKLGTSNEKLFF.

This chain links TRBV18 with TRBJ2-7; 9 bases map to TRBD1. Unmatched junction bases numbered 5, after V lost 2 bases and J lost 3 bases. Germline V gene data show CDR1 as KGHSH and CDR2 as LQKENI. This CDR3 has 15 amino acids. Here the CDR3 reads CASSPTTGGNYEQYF. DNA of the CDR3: TGTGCCAGCTCACCAACGACAGGGGGGAACTACGAGCAGTACTTC.

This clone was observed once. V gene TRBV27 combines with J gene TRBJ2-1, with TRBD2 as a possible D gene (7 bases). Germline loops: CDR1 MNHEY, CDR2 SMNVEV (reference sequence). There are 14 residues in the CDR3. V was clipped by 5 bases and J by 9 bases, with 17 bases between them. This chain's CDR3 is CASSVLGGGSEQFF. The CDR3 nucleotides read TGTGCCAGCAGTGTCTTGGGGGGCGGGAGTGAGCAGTTCTTC.

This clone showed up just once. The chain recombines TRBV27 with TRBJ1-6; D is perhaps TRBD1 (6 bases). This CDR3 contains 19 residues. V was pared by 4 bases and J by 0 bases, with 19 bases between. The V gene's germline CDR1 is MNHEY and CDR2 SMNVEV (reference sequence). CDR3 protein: CASSWQGRGGSSYNSPLHF. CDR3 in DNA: TGTGCCAGCAGTTGGCAGGGGCGAGGGGGTAGCTCCTATAATTCACCCCTCCACTTT.

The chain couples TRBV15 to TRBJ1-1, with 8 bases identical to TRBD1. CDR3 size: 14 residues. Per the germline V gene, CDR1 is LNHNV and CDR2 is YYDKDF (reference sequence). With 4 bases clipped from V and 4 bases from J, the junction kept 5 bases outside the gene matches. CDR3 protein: CATSIRGRRTEAFF. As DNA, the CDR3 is TGTGCCACCAGCATCAGGGGGCGTCGCACTGAAGCTTTCTTT.

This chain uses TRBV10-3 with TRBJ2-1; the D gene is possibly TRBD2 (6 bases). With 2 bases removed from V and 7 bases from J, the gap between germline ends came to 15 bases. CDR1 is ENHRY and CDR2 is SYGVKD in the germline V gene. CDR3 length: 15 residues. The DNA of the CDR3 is TGTGCCATCAGTGAGACATGGCGGGGAGAGAATGAGCAGTTCTTC. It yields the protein CAISETWRGENEQFF.

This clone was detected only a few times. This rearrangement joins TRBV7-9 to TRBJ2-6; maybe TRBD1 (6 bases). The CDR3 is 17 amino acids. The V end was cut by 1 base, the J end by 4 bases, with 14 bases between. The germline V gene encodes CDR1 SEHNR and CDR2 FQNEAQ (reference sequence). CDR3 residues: CASSLGTGISGANVLTF. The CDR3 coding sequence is TGTGCCAGCAGCTTAGGTACAGGGATCTCCGGGGCCAACGTCCTGACTTTC.

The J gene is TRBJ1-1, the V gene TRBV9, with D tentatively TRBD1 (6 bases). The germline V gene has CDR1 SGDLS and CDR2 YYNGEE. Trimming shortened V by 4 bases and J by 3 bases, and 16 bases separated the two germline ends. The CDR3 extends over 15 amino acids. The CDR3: CASSRRWGLDTEAFF. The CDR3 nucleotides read TGTGCCAGCAGCCGTAGGTGGGGGCTCGACACTGAAGCTTTCTTT. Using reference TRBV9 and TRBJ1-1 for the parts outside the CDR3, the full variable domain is DSGVTQTPKHLITATGQRVTLRCSPRSGDLSVYWYQQSLDQGLQFLIQYYNGEERAKGNILERFSAQQFPDLHSELNLSSLELGDSALYFCASSRRWGLDTEAFFGQGTRLTVV.

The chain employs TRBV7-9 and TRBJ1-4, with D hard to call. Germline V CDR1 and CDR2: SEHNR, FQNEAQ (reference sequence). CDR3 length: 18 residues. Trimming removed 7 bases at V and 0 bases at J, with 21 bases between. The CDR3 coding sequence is TGTGCCAGCAACTCGGACCCTCCGGAGGGAGCAACTAATGAAAAACTGTTTTTT. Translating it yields CASNSDPPEGATNEKLFF. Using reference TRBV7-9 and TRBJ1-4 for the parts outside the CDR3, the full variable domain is DTGVSQNPRHKITKRGQNVTFRCDPISEHNRLYWYRQTLGQGPEFLTYFQNEAQLEKSRLLSDRFSAERPKGSFSTLEIQRTEQGDSAMYLCASNSDPPEGATNEKLFFGSGTQLSVL.

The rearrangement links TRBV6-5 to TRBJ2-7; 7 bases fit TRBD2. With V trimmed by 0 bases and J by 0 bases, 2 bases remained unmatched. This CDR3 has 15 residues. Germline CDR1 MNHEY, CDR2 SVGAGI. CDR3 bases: TGTGCCAGCAGTTACTCAGCGGGGACCTCCTACGAGCAGTACTTC. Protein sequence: CASSYSAGTSYEQYF.

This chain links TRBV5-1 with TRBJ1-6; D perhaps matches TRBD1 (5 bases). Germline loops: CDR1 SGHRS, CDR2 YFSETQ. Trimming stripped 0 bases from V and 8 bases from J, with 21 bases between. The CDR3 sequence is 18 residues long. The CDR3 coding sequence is TGCGCCAGCAGCTTGGAAGACGGGCGGCAGCTCAGGGATTCACCCCTCCACTTT. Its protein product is CASSLEDGRQLRDSPLHF.